Listed below are T cell receptor beta chains from one sample, sequenced in a study of OX40 agonist ivuxolimab in advanced cancers. Profiled with immunoSEQ multiplex PCR; TCRdb holds only in-frame clones, not every one. The repertoire holds more than 55,000 clones, approximately 84% seen once, with more than 4% in the top ten. Sequencing was performed on CD4+ or CD8+ T cells sorted from blood, taken in a trial of the OX40 agonist ivuxolimab. All receptors derive from an adult with an advanced solid tumor such as melanoma, head and neck, liver or kidney cancer. Both conserved end residues are part of each CDR3.

j_gene,v_gene,len,CDR3aa
TRBJ1-2,TRBV2,14,CASSEVTRSYGYTF
TRBJ2-7,TRBV7-2,16,CASSPMGIGVGYEQYF
TRBJ1-1,TRBV10-2,12,CASSGSYTEAFF
TRBJ2-3,TRBV2,16,CASSELFLQTVDTQYF
TRBJ1-1,TRBV7-3,15,CASSVAGQGIGEAFF
TRBJ2-1,TRBV13,15,CASSLPDNPLQEQFF
TRBJ2-1,TRBV27,15,CASSLGSGVYNEQFF
TRBJ1-1,TRBV7-9,14,CASSLMIGETEAFF
TRBJ2-2,TRBV27,16,CASSSGTVSNTGELFF
TRBJ2-7,TRBV19,15,CASTPTGQSYLQQYF
TRBJ1-1,TRBV28,14,CASSYPQQGAEAFF
TRBJ2-3,TRBV11-3,16,CASSLEGTGGWDTQYF
TRBJ2-5,TRBV27,15,CASSLRFSRDETQYF
TRBJ2-5,TRBV5-1,15,CASSSQGPQGETQYF
TRBJ2-5,TRBV6-4,15,CASSDSGGGQETQYF
TRBJ2-5,TRBV7-9,13,CASSLGGEETQYF
TRBJ2-7,TRBV29-1,14,CSARLRDRAYEQYF
-,TRBV2,12,CASSLRGYEQYF
TRBJ2-3,TRBV27,14,CASSLATSADTQYF
TRBJ2-7,TRBV6-5,16,CASSYSRQGSRYEQYF
TRBJ1-5,TRBV30,14,CAWQTGGGNQPQHF
TRBJ2-4,TRBV19,14,CASSIGTYKNIQYF
TRBJ2-5,TRBV9,14,CASSATGTSETQYF
TRBJ1-6,TRBV28,14,CASSFLGVNSPLHF
TRBJ1-5,TRBV6-5,15,CASRPPGSLRQPQHF
TRBJ2-2,TRBV5-1,13,CASRSGEAGELFF
TRBJ1-2,TRBV7-9,10,CASAGGGYTF
TRBJ2-7,TRBV29-1,13,CSVDGTGGGEQYF
TRBJ1-1,TRBV14,15,CASSQVGQGNTEAFF
TRBJ2-5,TRBV5-1,14,CASSSGTAQETQYF
TRBJ2-1,TRBV2,15,CASSGLAGGLNEQFF
TRBJ1-1,TRBV6-1,14,CASSELFNSREAFF
TRBJ2-3,TRBV5-1,14,CASSPQGPPDTQYF
TRBJ2-7,TRBV6-5,13,CASSRGTFYEQYF
TRBJ2-3,TRBV5-6,13,CASSTGGSDTQYF
TRBJ2-6,TRBV7-8,14,CASSMDSGANVLTF
TRBJ2-7,TRBV29-1,13,CSVVLAGAYEQYF
TRBJ2-2,TRBV27,12,CASRGNTGELFF
TRBJ2-7,TRBV7-8,18,CASSSLGLAGGGLYEQYF
TRBJ2-3,TRBV19,16,CASSIGGAGSTDTQYF
TRBJ2-2,TRBV10-3,16,CAISAGAAANTGELFF
TRBJ2-1,TRBV9,13,CASTNRVSNEQFF
TRBJ2-1,TRBV7-2,14,CASSFGLAGNEQFF
TRBJ2-1,TRBV2,14,CATKQGSENNEQFF
TRBJ2-5,TRBV7-9,14,CASSTSGFQETQYF
TRBJ2-7,TRBV27,13,CDNTKGSPYEQYF